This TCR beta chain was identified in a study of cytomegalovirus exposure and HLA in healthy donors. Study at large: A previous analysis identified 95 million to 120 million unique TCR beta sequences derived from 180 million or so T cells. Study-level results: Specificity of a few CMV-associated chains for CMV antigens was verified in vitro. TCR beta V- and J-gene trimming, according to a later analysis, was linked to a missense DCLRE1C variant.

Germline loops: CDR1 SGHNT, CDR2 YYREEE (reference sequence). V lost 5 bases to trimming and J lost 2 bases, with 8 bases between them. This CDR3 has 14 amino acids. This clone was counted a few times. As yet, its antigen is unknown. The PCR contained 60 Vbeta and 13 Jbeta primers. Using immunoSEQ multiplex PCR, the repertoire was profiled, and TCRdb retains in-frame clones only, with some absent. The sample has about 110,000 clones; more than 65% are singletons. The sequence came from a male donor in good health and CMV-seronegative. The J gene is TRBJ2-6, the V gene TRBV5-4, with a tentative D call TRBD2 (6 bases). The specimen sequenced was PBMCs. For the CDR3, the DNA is TGTGCCAGCAGGGGGGGAGCTGGGGCCAACGTCCTGACTTTC. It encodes CASRGGAGANVLTF. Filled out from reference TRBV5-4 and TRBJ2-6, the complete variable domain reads ETGVTQSPTHLIKTRGQQVTLRCSSQSGHNTVSWYQQALGQGPQFIFQYYREEENGRGNFPPRFSGLQFPNYSSELNVNALELDDSALYLCASRGGAGANVLTFGAGSRLTVL.